This entry lists 5 T cell receptor beta chains sequenced from one sample in a study of CD8 T cells in Susac syndrome (dated by TCRdb to between 2018 and 2021). Libraries were constructed by the immunoSEQ multiplex PCR assay. RNA was extracted with the RNeasy kit and roughly 0.45 to 1 ug was reverse transcribed using random hexamers. The public reads were reprocessed in TCRdb via fastp at Q25 and MiXCR, keeping in-frame beta chains. Rows matching on CDR3 protein sequence are summarized as one entry with the most common DNA and genes. The sample has more than 85,000 distinct CDR3 sequences on record, around 94% of them singletons. In total, the top ten clones hold 0.3% of the sample. Sequenced input: CD4+ T cells from PBMCs. These receptors came from a human donor with Susac syndrome.

This clonotype is a singleton in its sample. This chain joins TRBV27 and TRBJ1-3, with no clear D. Germline CDR1 and CDR2: MNHEY and SMNVEV (reference sequence). This CDR3 has 15 residues. With 6 bases removed from V and 0 bases from J, the gap between germline ends came to 12 bases. CDR3 sequence: CASRPDGSSGNTIYF. CDR3 nucleotides: TGTGCCAGCAGGCCGGACGGGAGCTCTGGAAACACCATATATTTT.

The gene calls are TRBV14 and TRBJ1-6; D gene ambiguous. Between the trimmed V and J ends, which lost 0 bases and 8 bases, there was a span of 11 bases. The CDR3 is 15 amino acids. Germline V lookup: CDR1 SGHDN, CDR2 FVKESK. The CDR3, as DNA: TGTGCCAGCAGCCAAGATCTAGGTCCCTATTCACCCCTCCACTTT. This sequence encodes CASSQDLGPYSPLHF.

The rearrangement uses TRBV10-1 and TRBJ2-3, with D unresolved. Germline V gene sequence: CDR1 WNHNN, CDR2 SYGVQD (reference sequence). The CDR3 has 13 amino acids. V was pared by 3 bases and J by 1 base, with 5 bases between. CDR3 loop: CASSDLGTDTQYF. The CDR3 DNA reads as TGCGCCAGCAGTGACCTTGGCACAGATACGCAGTATTTT.

The V and J genes are TRBV20-1 and TRBJ1-6; D remains ambiguous. CDR3 length: 17 residues. Between the trimmed V and J ends, which lost 0 bases and 7 bases, there was a span of 19 bases. Germline V gene sequence: CDR1 DFQATT, CDR2 SNEGSKA (reference sequence). This CDR3 reads CSAREVGPALSNSPLHF. The DNA for the CDR3 is TGCAGTGCTAGAGAGGTCGGGCCCGCGCTCTCCAATTCACCCCTCCACTTT.

The chain carries TRBV7-2 and TRBJ2-5; 8 nucleotides line up with TRBD1. Per the germline V gene, CDR1 is SGHTA and CDR2 is FQGNSA. The CDR3 runs to 13 residues. V shed 5 bases, J shed 2 bases, and the junction held 1 base outside the gene matches. The CDR3 coding sequence is TGTGCCAGCAGCCGACAGGGGCAAGAGACCCAGTACTTC. Its protein is CASSRQGQETQYF.